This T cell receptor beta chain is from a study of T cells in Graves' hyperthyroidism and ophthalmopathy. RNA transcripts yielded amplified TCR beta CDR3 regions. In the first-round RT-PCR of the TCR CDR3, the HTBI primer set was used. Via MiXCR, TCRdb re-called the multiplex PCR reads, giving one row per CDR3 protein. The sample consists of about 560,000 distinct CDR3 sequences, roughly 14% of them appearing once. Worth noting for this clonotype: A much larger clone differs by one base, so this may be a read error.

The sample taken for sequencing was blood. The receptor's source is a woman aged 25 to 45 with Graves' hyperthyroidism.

CDR3 amino acids: CASSQFQALRGMTDTQYF. Written as DNA, the CDR3 is TGTGCCAGCAGCCAATTCCAAGCACTACGGGGTATGACAGATACGCAGTATTTT. The V gene is TRBV7-2, the J gene TRBJ2-3; possible D gene TRBD2, 5 bases. V was clipped by 5 bases and J by 3 bases, with 24 bases between them. The germline gives CDR1 SGHTA, CDR2 FQGNSA. CDR3 length: 18 amino acids.